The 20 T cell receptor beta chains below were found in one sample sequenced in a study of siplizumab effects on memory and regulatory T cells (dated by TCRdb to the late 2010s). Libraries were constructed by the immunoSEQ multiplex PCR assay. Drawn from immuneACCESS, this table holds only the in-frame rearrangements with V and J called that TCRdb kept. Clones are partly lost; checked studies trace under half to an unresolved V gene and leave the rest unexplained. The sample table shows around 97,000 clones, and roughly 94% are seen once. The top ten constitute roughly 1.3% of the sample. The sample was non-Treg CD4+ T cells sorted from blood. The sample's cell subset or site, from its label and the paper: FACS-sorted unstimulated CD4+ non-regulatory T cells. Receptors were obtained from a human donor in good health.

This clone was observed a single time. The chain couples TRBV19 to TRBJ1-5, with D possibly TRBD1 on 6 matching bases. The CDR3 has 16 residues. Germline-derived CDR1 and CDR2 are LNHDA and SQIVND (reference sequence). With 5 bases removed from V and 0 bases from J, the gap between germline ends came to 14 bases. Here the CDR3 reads CASSSTGRNSNQPQHF. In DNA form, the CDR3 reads TGTGCCAGTAGTTCAACAGGGAGAAATAGCAATCAGCCCCAGCATTTT.

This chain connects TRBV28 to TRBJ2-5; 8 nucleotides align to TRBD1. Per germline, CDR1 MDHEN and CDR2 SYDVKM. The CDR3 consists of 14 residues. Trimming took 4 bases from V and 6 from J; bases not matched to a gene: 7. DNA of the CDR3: TGTGCCAGCAGTTCGACAGGGGTTGCCAAGACCCAGTACTTC. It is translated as CASSSTGVAKTQYF.

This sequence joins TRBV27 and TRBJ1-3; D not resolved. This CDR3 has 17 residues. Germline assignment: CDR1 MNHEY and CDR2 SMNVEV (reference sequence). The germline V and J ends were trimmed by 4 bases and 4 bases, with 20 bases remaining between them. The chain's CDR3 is CASSYGRAVLVGNTIYF. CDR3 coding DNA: TGTGCCAGCAGTTATGGGAGGGCAGTTTTGGTCGGAAACACCATATATTTT.

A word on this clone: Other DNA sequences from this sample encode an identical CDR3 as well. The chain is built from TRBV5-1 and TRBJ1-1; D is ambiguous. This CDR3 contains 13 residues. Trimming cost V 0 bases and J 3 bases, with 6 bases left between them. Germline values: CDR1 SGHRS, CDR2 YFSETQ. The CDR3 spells CASSLGHDTEAFF. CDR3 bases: TGCGCCAGCAGCTTGGGGCATGACACTGAAGCTTTCTTT.

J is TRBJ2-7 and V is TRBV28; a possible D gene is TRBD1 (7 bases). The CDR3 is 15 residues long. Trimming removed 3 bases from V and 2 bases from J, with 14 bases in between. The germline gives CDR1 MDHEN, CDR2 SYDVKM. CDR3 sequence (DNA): TGTGCCAGCAGTTTCGGCGGGACAGCTGCCTACGAGCAGTACTTC. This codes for CASSFGGTAAYEQYF. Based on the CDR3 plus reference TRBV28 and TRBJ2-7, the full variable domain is DVKVTQSSRYLVKRTGEKVFLECVQDMDHENMFWYRQDPGLGLRLIYFSYDVKMKEKGDIPEGYSVSREKKERFSLILESASTNQTSMYLCASSFGGTAAYEQYFGPGTRLTVT.

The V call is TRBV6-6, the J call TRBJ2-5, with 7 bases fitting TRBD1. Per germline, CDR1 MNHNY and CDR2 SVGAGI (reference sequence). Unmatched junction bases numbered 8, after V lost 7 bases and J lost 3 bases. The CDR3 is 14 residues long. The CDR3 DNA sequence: TGTGCCAGCAATCCGACAGGGTCAAAAGAGACCCAGTACTTC. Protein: CASNPTGSKETQYF.

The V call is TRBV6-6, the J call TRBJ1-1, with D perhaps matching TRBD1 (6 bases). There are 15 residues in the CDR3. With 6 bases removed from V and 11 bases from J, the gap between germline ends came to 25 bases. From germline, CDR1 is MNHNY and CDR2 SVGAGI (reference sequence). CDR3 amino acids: CASRPINRENPTAFF. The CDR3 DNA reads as TGTGCCAGCAGGCCGATAAACAGGGAAAACCCAACGGCTTTCTTT.

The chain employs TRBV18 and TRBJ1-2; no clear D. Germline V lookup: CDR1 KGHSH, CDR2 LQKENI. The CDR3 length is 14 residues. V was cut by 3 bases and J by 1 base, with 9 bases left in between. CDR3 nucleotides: TGTGCCAGCTCACCGAAGACAATTAACTATGGCTACACCTTC. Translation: CASSPKTINYGYTF.

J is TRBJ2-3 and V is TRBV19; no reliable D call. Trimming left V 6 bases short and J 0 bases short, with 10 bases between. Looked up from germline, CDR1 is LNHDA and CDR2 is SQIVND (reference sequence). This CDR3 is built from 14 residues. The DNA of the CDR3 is TGTGCCAGTAGCCCCCTGGGTAGCACAGATACGCAGTATTTT. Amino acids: CASSPLGSTDTQYF.

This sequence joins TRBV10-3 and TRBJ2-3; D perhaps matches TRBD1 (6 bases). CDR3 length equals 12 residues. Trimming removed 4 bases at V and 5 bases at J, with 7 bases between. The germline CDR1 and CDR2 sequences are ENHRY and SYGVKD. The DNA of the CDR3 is TGTGCCATCAGTGTCAGGGGAGATACGCAGTATTTT. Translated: CAISVRGDTQYF.

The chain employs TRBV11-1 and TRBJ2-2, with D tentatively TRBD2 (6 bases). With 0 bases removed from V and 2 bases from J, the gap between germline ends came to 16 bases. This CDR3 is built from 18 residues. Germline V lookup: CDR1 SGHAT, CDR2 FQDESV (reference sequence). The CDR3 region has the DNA TGTGCCAGCAGCTTAGCGCGGGGAAAGAGGGGTAACACCGGGGAGCTGTTTTTT. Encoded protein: CASSLARGKRGNTGELFF.

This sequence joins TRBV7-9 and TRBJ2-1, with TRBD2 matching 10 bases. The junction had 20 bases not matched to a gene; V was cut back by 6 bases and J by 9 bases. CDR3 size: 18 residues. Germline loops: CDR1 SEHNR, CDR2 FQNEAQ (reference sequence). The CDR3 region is CASRSTSTSGKLGGEQFF. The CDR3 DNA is TGTGCCAGCAGGAGTACCTCTACTAGCGGGAAGTTGGGTGGTGAGCAGTTCTTC.

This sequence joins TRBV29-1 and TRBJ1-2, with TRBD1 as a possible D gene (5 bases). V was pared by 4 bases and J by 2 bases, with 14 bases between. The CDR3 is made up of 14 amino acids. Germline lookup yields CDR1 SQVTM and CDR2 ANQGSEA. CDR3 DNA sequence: TGCAGCGTTGTGAGGGGCAGGGAAAACTATGGCTACACCTTC. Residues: CSVVRGRENYGYTF. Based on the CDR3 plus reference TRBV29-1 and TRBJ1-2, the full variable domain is SAVISQKPSRDICQRGTSLTIQCQVDSQVTMMFWYRQQPGQSLTLIATANQGSEATYESGFVIDKFPISRPNLTFSTLTVSNMSPEDSSIYLCSVVRGRENYGYTFGSGTRLTVV.

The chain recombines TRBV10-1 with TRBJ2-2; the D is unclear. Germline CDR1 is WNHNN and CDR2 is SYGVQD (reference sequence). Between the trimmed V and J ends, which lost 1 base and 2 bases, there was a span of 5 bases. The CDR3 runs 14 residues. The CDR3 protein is CASSEWINTGELFF. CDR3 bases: TGCGCCAGCAGTGAGTGGATAAACACCGGGGAGCTGTTTTTT.

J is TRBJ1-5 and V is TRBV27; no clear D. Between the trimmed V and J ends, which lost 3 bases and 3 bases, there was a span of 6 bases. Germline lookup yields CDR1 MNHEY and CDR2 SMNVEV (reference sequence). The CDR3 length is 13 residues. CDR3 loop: CASSLRNNQPQHF. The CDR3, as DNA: TGTGCCAGCAGTTTGCGGAACAATCAGCCCCAGCATTTT.

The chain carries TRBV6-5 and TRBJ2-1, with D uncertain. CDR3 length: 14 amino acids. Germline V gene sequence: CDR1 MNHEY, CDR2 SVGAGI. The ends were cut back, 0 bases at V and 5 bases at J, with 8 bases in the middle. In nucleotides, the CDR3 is TGTGCCAGCAGTTACTCGATACAGAACAATGAGCAGTTCTTC. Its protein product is CASSYSIQNNEQFF.

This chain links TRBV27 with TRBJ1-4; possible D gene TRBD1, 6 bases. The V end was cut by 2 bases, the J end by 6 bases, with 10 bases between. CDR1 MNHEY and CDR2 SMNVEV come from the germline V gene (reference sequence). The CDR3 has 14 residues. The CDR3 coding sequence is TGTGCCAGCAGTTTACAGGGGCTGGATGAAAAACTGTTTTTT. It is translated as CASSLQGLDEKLFF.

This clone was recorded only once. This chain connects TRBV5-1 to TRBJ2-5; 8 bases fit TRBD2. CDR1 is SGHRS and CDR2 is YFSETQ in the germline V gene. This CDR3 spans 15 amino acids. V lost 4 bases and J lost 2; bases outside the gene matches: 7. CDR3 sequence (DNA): TGCGCCAGCAGCCTTGGGGCTAGCGGGCAAGAGACCCAGTACTTC. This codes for CASSLGASGQETQYF. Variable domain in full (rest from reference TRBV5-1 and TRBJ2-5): KAGVTQTPRYLIKTRGQQVTLSCSPISGHRSVSWYQQTPGQGLQFLFEYFSETQRNKGNFPGRFSGRQFSNSRSEMNVSTLELGDSALYLCASSLGASGQETQYFGPGTRLLVL.

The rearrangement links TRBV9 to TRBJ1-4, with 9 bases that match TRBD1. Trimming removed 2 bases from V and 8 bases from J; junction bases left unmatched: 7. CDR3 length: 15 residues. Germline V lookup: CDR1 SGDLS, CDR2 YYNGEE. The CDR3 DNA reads TGTGCCAGCAGCGTCCTGGGGACAGGGAGGGAAAAACTGTTTTTT. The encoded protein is CASSVLGTGREKLFF.

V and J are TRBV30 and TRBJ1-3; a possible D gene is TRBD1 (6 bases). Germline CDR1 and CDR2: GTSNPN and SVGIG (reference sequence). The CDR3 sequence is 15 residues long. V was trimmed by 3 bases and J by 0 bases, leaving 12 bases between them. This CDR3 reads CAWRRTVTSGNTIYF. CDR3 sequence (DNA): TGTGCCTGGAGGAGGACAGTAACCTCTGGAAACACCATATATTTT.